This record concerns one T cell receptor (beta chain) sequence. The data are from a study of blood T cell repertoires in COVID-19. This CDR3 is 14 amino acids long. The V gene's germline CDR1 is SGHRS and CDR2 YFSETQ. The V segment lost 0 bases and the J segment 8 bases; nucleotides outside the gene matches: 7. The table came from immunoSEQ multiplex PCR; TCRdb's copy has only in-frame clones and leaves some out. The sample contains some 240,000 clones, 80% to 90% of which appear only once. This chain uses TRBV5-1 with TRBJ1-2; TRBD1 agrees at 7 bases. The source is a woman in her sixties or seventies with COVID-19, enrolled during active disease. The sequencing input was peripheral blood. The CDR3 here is CASSLEGAARGYTF. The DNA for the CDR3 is TGCGCCAGCAGCTTGGAGGGGGCCGCTCGGGGCTACACCTTC. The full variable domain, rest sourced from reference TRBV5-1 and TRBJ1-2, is KAGVTQTPRYLIKTRGQQVTLSCSPISGHRSVSWYQQTPGQGLQFLFEYFSETQRNKGNFPGRFSGRQFSNSRSEMNVSTLELGDSALYLCASSLEGAARGYTFGSGTRLTVV.